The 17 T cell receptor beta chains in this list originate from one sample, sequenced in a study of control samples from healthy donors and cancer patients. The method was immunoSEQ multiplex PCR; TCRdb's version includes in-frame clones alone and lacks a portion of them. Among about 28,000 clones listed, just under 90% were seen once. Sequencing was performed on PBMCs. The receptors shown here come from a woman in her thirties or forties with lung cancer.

The CDR3 region has the DNA TGTGCCAGCAGCCCACGTGGGGGTCCTAGCGGAAGCTCCTACAATGAGCAGTTCTTC. As protein: CASSPRGGPSGSSYNEQFF. The rearrangement uses TRBV11-2 and TRBJ2-1, with TRBD2 identical over 7 bases. CDR1 and CDR2 (germline): SGHAT, FQNNGV. V was pared by 5 bases and J by 0 bases, with 16 bases of the junction left unmatched. The CDR3 is 19 amino acids.

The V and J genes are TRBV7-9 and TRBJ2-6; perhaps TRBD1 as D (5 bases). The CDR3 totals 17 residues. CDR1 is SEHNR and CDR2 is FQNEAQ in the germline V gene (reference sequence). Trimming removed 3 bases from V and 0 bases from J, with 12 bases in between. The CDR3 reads CASSLGRASSGANVLTF. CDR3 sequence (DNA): TGTGCCAGCAGCTTGGGCAGGGCCTCCTCTGGGGCCAACGTCCTGACTTTC.

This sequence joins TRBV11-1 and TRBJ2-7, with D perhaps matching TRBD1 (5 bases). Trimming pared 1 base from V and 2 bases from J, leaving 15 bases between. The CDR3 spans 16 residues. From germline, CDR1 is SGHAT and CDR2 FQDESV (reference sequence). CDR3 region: CASSLVVWTPTYEQYF. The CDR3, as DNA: TGTGCCAGCAGCTTAGTAGTCTGGACACCCACCTACGAGCAGTACTTC.

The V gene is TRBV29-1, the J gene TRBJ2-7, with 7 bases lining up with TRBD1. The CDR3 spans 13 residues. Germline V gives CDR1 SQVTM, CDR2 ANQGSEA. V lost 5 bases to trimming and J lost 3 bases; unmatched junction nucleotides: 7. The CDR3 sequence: CSVIGDRDYEQYF. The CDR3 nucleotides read TGCAGCGTTATCGGCGACAGGGACTACGAGCAGTACTTC.

The CDR3 region has the DNA TGTGCCAGTAGTAAATTCGGTCTACAGGGACCCCTCCACTTT. It yields the protein CASSKFGLQGPLHF. The chain employs TRBV19 and TRBJ1-6; D is possibly TRBD1 (6 bases). Germline V gene sequence: CDR1 LNHDA, CDR2 SQIVND (reference sequence). V dropped 4 bases and J dropped 12 bases, with 16 bases sitting between them. There are 14 residues in the CDR3.

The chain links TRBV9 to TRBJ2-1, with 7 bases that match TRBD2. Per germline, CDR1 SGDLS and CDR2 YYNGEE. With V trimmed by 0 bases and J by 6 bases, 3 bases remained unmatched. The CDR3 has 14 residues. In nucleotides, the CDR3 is TGTGCCAGCAGCGTAGAAGGGACTACCAATGAGCAGTTCTTC. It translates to CASSVEGTTNEQFF.

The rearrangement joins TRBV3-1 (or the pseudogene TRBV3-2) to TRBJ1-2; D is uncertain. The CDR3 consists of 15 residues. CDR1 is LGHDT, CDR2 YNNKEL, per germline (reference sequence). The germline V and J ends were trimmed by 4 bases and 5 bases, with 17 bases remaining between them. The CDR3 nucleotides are TGTGCCAGCAGCCGAGCAGGTTGGACGGGATATGGCTACACCTTC. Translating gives CASSRAGWTGYGYTF.

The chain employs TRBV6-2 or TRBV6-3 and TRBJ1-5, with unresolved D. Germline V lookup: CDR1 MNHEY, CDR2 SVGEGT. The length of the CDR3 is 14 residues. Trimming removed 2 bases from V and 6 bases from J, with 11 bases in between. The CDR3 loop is CASSYGREIQPQHF. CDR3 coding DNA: TGTGCCAGCAGTTACGGGAGGGAAATTCAGCCCCAGCATTTT.

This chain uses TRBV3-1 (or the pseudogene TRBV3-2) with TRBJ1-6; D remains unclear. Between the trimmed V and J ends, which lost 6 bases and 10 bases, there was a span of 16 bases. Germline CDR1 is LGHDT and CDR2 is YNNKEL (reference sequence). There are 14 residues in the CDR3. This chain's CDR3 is CASSRTGSESPLHF. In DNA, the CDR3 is TGTGCCAGCAGTAGGACTGGTTCCGAATCACCCCTCCACTTT.

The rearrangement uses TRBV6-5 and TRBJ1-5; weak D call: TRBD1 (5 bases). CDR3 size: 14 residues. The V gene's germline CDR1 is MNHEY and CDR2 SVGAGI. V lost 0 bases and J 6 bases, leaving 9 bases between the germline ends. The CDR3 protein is CASSYSNRLQPQHF. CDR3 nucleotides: TGTGCCAGCAGTTACTCCAACAGGCTTCAGCCCCAGCATTTT.

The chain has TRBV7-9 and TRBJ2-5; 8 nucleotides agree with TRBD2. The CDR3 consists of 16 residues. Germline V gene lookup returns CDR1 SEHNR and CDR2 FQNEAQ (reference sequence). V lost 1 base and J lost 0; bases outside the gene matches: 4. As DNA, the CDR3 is TGTGCCAGCAGCTTAGACCAGCGGGGGAACCAAGAGACCCAGTACTTC. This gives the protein CASSLDQRGNQETQYF. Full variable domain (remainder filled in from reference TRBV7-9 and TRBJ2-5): DTGVSQNPRHKITKRGQNVTFRCDPISEHNRLYWYRQTLGQGPEFLTYFQNEAQLEKSRLLSDRFSAERPKGSFSTLEIQRTEQGDSAMYLCASSLDQRGNQETQYFGPGTRLLVL.

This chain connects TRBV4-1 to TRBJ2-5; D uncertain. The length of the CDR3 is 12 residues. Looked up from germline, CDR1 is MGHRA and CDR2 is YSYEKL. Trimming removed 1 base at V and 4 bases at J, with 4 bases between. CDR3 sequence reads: CASSQVRETQYF. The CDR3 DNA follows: TGCGCCAGCAGCCAAGTCCGAGAGACCCAGTACTTC.

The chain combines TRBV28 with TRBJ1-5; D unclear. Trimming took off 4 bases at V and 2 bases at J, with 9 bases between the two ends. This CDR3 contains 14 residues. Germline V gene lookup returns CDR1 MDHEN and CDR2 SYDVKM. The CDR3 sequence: CASSSSTGNQPQHF. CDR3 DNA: TGTGCCAGCAGTTCGTCCACAGGCAATCAGCCCCAGCATTTT.

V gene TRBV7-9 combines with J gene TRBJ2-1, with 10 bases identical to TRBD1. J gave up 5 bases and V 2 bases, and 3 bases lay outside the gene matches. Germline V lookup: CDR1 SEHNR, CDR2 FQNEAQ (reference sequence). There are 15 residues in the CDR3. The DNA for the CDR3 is TGTGCCAGCAGCTTAAGGACAGGGGGGCACAATGAGCAGTTCTTC. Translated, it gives CASSLRTGGHNEQFF.

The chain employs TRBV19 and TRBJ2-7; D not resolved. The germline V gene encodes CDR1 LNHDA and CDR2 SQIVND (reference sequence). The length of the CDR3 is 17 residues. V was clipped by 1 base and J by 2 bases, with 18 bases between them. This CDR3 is CASSIAISLGRTYEQYF. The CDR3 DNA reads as TGTGCCAGTAGTATAGCGATTAGCCTGGGCAGGACCTACGAGCAGTACTTC.

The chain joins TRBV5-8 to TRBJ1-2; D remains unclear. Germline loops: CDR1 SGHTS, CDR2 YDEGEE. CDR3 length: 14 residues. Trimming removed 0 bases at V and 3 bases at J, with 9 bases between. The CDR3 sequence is CASSLAPQDYGYTF. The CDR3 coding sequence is TGTGCCAGCAGCTTGGCTCCCCAGGACTATGGCTACACCTTC.

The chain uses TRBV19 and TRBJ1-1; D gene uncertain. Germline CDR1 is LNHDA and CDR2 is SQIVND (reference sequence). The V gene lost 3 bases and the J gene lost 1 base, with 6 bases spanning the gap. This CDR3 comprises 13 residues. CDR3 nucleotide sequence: TGTGCCAGTAGTATCGGGTCGAACACTGAAGCTTTCTTT. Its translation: CASSIGSNTEAFF.